This is a list of T cell receptor beta chains from one sample in a study of OX40 agonist ivuxolimab in advanced cancers. Clones were read by immunoSEQ multiplex PCR, and TCRdb kept only the in-frame ones, dropping some. The sample includes around 100,000 clones, about 96% seen only once; the top ten take approximately 2%. The sequences come from CD4+ or CD8+ T cells sorted from blood, collected in a trial of the OX40 agonist ivuxolimab. These receptors all come from an adult with an advanced solid tumor such as melanoma, head and neck, liver or kidney cancer. Both conserved end residues are part of each CDR3. The D gene is left open where the match is weak. The listing skips clone size in some rows; elsewhere it reads once, few, many or a size class.

d_gene	v_gene	abundance	j_gene	CDR3nt	CDR3aa
TRBD1	TRBV6-6	-	TRBJ2-3	TGTGCCAGCAGTTACCCCCCGGACAGGGCCACAGATACGCAGTATTTT	CASSYPPDRATDTQYF
-	TRBV11-2	-	TRBJ2-7	TGTGCCAGCAGCCCTCCTGAAGGCGAGCAGTACTTC	CASSPPEGEQYF
-	TRBV28	once	TRBJ2-5	TGTGCCAGCAGCCACGAACTGGGGACGGGAGCAGAGACCCAGTACTTC	CASSHELGTGAETQYF
-	TRBV10-3	-	TRBJ2-1	TGTGCCATCAGTGAGTCCTCAGATGGGCCTGACAATGAGCAGTTCTTC	CAISESSDGPDNEQFF
TRBD2	TRBV28	once	TRBJ2-7	TGTGCCAGCATGGGGCTAGCGGGGGTCTGGGCCTCCTACGAGCAGTACTTC	CASMGLAGVWASYEQYF
-	TRBV7-9	once	TRBJ2-7	TGTGCCAGCAGCTTATTGCCCGGGGGCGCAGATTACGAGCAGTACTTC	CASSLLPGGADYEQYF
-	TRBV2	-	TRBJ2-1	TGTGCCAGCAGTGAATCCCCCTATGAGCAGTTCTTC	CASSESPYEQFF
-	TRBV7-3	-	TRBJ2-2	TGTGCCAGCAGCTTAGGGGACTTCGGCGGGGAGCTGTTTTTT	CASSLGDFGGELFF
-	TRBV2	-	TRBJ1-4	TGTGCCAGCAGGGGTGGACCGCAGGAACTGTTTTTT	CASRGGPQELFF
TRBD1	TRBV14	-	TRBJ1-2	TGTGCCAGCAGCCAAGACCCCGGGACAGGGTACGGCTACACCTTC	CASSQDPGTGYGYTF
-	TRBV7-3	-	TRBJ2-1	TGTGCCAGCAGCCGACCCGGAAATGAGCAGTTCTTC	CASSRPGNEQFF
TRBD2	TRBV4-3	-	TRBJ2-7	TGCGCCAGCAGCCAAGATCGCGCTAGCGGGAGCTACGAGCAGTACTTC	CASSQDRASGSYEQYF
-	TRBV7-9	-	TRBJ1-1	TGTGCCAGCAGCTTAGTCGGGGGGAACACTGAAGCTTTCTTT	CASSLVGGNTEAFF
-	TRBV9	-	TRBJ2-2	TGTGCCAGCAGCGTAGTGTCAGACACCGGGGAGCTGTTTTTT	CASSVVSDTGELFF
TRBD2	TRBV5-6	once	TRBJ2-4	TGTGCCAGCAGCTCGGGGGGTCCGGTTACGCAGTACTTC	CASSSGGPVTQYF
TRBD1	TRBV25-1	-	TRBJ2-5	TGTGCCAGCAGTGAAGCAGGGGGCAAGGAGACCCAGTACTTC	CASSEAGGKETQYF
-	TRBV19	-	TRBJ1-1	TGTGCCAGTAGCCGGTCCGATGGAAACACTGAAGCTTTCTTT	CASSRSDGNTEAFF
TRBD1	TRBV6-5	-	TRBJ1-1	TGTGCCAGCAGACAGGGGGACGGGGGAGCTTTCTTT	CASRQGDGGAFF
-	TRBV7-8	-	TRBJ2-7	TGTGCCAGCAGTCCCTCTAGCTCCTACGAGCAGTACTTC	CASSPSSSYEQYF
-	TRBV28	-	TRBJ2-7	TGTGCCAGCAGGTCCGGGGAGTTGCAGTACTTC	CASRSGELQYF
TRBD1	TRBV13	-	TRBJ1-1	TGTGCCAGCAGCTTAATAGGGGGCGCTGAAGCTTTCTTT	CASSLIGGAEAFF
TRBD2	TRBV9	-	TRBJ2-7	TGTGCCAGCAGCCCTCTAGCGGGAAGGAATTACGAGCAGTACTTC	CASSPLAGRNYEQYF
TRBD1	TRBV7-9	-	TRBJ1-3	TGTGCCAGCAGCTTAGGGACAGGGGGTGACACCATATATTTT	CASSLGTGGDTIYF
TRBD1	TRBV19	once	TRBJ2-1	TGTGCCAGTAAGGGACAGGGGGCCCACAATGAGCAGTTCTTC	CASKGQGAHNEQFF
-	TRBV6-1	-	TRBJ2-7	TGTGCCAGCAGTGTCACGGCTAACTACGAGCAGTACTTC	CASSVTANYEQYF
-	TRBV6-5	-	TRBJ2-7	TGTGCCAGCATGGGACCCAACGAGCAGTACTTC	CASMGPNEQYF
-	TRBV19	-	TRBJ1-2	TGTGCCAGTAGTCCGGGACCCCTCTATGGCTACACCTTC	CASSPGPLYGYTF
-	TRBV4-2	-	TRBJ2-3	TGTGCCAGCAGCCAAGAATTAGGGGACTCCTTATGGGACGATACGCAGTATTTT	CASSQELGDSLWDDTQYF
-	TRBV9	-	TRBJ1-3	TGTGCCAGCAGCCCAGGAAACACCATATATTTT	CASSPGNTIYF
-	TRBV9	-	TRBJ2-3	TGTGCCAGCAGCGGAGGGAGTCAAGATACGCAGTATTTT	CASSGGSQDTQYF
TRBD2	TRBV9	-	TRBJ2-3	TGTGCCAGCAGCGTAGGATGGAGGGAGGGACTAGAGCAGTATTTT	CASSVGWREGLEQYF
-	TRBV11-3	-	TRBJ2-2	TGTGCCAGCAGCCCCCCGGAGGGCGCCGGGACCGGGGAGCTGTTTTTT	CASSPPEGAGTGELFF
-	TRBV29-1	-	TRBJ1-2	TGCAGCGTTGAAGACGGCGAGGGAGGGGCCTATGGCTACACCTTC	CSVEDGEGGAYGYTF
-	TRBV29-1	-	TRBJ2-7	TGCAGCGCTTGTAGCGAAACTTACGAGCAGTACTTC	CSACSETYEQYF
-	TRBV30	-	TRBJ2-5	TGTGCCTGGGCGGGACAATGGGAGACCCAGTACTTC	CAWAGQWETQYF
-	TRBV5-6	-	TRBJ1-2	TGTGCCAGCAGCTTTTTCGGGACGAACGCCCCTCCTAACTATGGCTACACCTTC	CASSFFGTNAPPNYGYTF
-	TRBV7-9	-	TRBJ2-1	TGTGCCAGCAGCTTAGGGGTTTTAGAGGGTGAGCAGTTCTTC	CASSLGVLEGEQFF